This T cell receptor beta chain comes out of a study of cytotoxic CD8 clonotypes in ibrutinib-treated CLL (dated by TCRdb to the early 2020s). General notes on the study: The cohort had 11 relapsed/refractory and more than 14 treatment-naive patients; 17 to 18 were IGHV unmutated. Cryopreserved peripheral blood mononuclear cells were collected at three points: before therapy, at response, and at either sustained remission or disease progression. Responses were partial in around 25 patients and complete in 2; after median approximately 5.5 years follow-up, around 15 stayed in remission and approximately twelve progressed. Patients were still on ibrutinib when every remission and progressive disease sample was collected. Samples averaged approximately 260,000 productive templates and more than 85,000 productive rearrangements. Response samples were obtained after a median of around 11 months of treatment, with a range of about 6 to 36 months. Of the 85 to 90 participants in the trial, about two dozen had longitudinal samples available. Study-wide findings and limitations: Public clonotypes were found to be uncommon and were observed to contract or remain stable during treatment; the increase in clonality was shown to reflect expansion of private clonotypes at ibrutinib response. Clonality rose at ibrutinib response, remained stable during sustained remission, and dropped back toward baseline at progression. At baseline, clonality was higher than in age-matched healthy donors and showed a strong correlation with circulating CD8+ T-cell counts. Lymph node repertoires were not examined, and the timing of sampling was not matched between patients in sustained remission and those whose disease progressed.

This specimen's time point label, per the study, means: around 25 months on ibrutinib. Approximately 2 micrograms of genomic DNA were extracted from cryopreserved PBMCs for TCR beta library preparation. Longitudinal blood samples from CLL patients on ibrutinib monotherapy underwent high-throughput TCR beta sequencing. The patients were enrolled in a single-center, open-label phase 2 trial of ibrutinib monotherapy. This clone was seen a handful of times. What this receptor recognizes is not known. No qualities accompany the bases; no much larger clone lies one base away. A MiSeq instrument was used for deep resolution sequencing, which targeted depths ranging from 1 in 1 million up to 1 in 200,000 T cells, with coverage averaging 10x for each clonotype. TCR beta libraries were generated with the immunoSEQ hsTCRB Kit. Per the source publication's procedure: Data were analyzed with ImmunoSEQ Data Assistant and ImmunoSEQ Analyzer, with V, D and J genes assigned per IMGT definitions. Clonality, which ranges from 0 to 1, was calculated as one minus the normalized Shannon entropy of productive rearrangement frequencies. Only overrepresented clonotypes making up at least 0.05% of each patient's repertoire were included in the public clonotype analysis. Thirteen age-matched healthy donor repertoires from immuneACCESS were used as controls for clonality. TCRdb stores this immuneACCESS table with in-frame sequences only. Part of the clones is absent; in the studies checked, under half of the shortfall reflects unresolved V genes, and no reason is known for the rest. V and J calls and clone size are as listed in that table; D and trimming were resolved from the DNA. This sample has hundreds of thousands of clones in its table, and under 75% of those were observed once. 15% to 19% of the sample comes from the top ten.

This receptor was obtained from a human donor with chronic lymphocytic leukemia. The specimen was PBMCs, collected after 24 months of ibrutinib treatment.

The CDR3 corresponds to CATSRARGGAGSYTF. The DNA sequence is TGTGCCACCAGCAGAGCTAGAGGGGGGGCCGGAAGCTACACCTTC. The chain joins TRBV15 to TRBJ1-2; the best D guess is TRBD1, with 6 bases matching. V lost 1 base and J lost 9 bases; the stretch between them is 18 bases long. The germline V gene (reference sequence) yields LNHNV for CDR1 and YYDKDF for CDR2. From cysteine to phenylalanine, the CDR3 is 15 amino acids long. The read is trimmed to its CDR3 DNA, 45 bases read in frame from base 1.